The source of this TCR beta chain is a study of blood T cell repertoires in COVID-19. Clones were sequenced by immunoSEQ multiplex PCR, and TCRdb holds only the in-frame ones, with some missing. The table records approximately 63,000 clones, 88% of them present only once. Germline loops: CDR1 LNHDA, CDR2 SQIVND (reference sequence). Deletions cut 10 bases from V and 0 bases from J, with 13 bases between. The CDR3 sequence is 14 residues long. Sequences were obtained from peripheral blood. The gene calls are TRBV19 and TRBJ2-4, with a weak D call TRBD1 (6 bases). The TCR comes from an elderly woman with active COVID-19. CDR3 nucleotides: TGTGCCACGCGACAGGACCTAGCCAAAAACATTCAGTACTTC. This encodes CATRQDLAKNIQYF. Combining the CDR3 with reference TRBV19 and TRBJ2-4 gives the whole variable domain DGGITQSPKYLFRKEGQNVTLSCEQNLNHDAMYWYRQDPGQGLRLIYYSQIVNDFQKGDIAEGYSVSREKKESFPLTVTSAQKNPTAFYLCATRQDLAKNIQYFGAGTRLSVL.